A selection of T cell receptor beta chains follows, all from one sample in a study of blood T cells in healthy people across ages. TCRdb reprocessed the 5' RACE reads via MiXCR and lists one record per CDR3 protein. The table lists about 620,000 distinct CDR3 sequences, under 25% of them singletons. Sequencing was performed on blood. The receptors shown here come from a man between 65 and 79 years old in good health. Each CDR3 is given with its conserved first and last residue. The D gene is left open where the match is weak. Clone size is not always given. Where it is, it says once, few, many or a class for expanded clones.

CASSLMGFGEQFF TGCGCCAGCAGCTTGATGGGGTTCGGTGAGCAGTTCTTC few TRBV5-1 NA TRBJ2-1
CASSPDRPGELFF TGTGCCAGCAGTCCGGACAGGCCGGGGGAGCTGTTTTTT NA TRBV12-3/TRBV12-4 TRBD1 TRBJ2-2
CAISESLYTDTQYF TGTGCCATCAGTGAGTCACTCTACACAGATACGCAGTATTTT NA TRBV10-3 NA TRBJ2-3
CASSQDGDYLYNEQFF TGTGCCAGCAGCCAAGATGGGGACTACCTATACAATGAGCAGTTCTTC few TRBV3-1 TRBD2 TRBJ2-1
CASSPPSSGGNQPQHF TGTGCCAGCTCACCACCGAGTTCAGGGGGGAATCAGCCCCAGCATTTT NA TRBV18 TRBD1 TRBJ1-5
CASSPSGSRNTEAFF TGTGCCAGCAGCCCCTCAGGGAGTAGGAACACTGAAGCTTTCTTT NA TRBV9 NA TRBJ1-1
CASSLRPFRQPQHF TGTGCCAGCAGCTTAAGACCTTTTCGTCAGCCCCAGCATTTT NA TRBV7-8 NA TRBJ1-5
CSARDYRETQYF TGCAGTGCTAGGGATTATCGGGAGACCCAGTACTTC few TRBV20-1 NA TRBJ2-5
CASSGTVKLEQYF TGTGCCAGTAGCGGGACAGTGAAGCTCGAGCAGTACTTC NA TRBV19 TRBD1 TRBJ2-7
CASRLGQGVSYEQYF TGTGCCAGCAGGTTAGGACAGGGTGTCTCCTACGAGCAGTACTTC NA TRBV27 TRBD1 TRBJ2-7
CASSLWGAAGTEAFF TGTGCCAGCAGTTTATGGGGGGCGGCGGGCACTGAAGCTTTCTTT few TRBV27 NA TRBJ1-1
CASSQAGRENIQYF TGTGCCAGCAGCCAAGCGGGGCGTGAAAACATTCAGTACTTC few TRBV14 NA TRBJ2-4
CASSGGPGANVLTF TGTGCCAGCAGTGGGGGTCCTGGGGCCAACGTCCTGACTTTC many TRBV6-1 NA TRBJ2-6
CSAREAGPLYGYTF TGCAGTGCTAGAGAGGCAGGGCCTCTCTATGGCTACACCTTC NA TRBV20-1 NA TRBJ1-2
CSARQGASYYEQYF TGCAGCGCCAGACAGGGGGCCTCCTACTACGAGCAGTACTTC NA TRBV29-1 TRBD1 TRBJ2-7
CASSLVGAPHSTDTQYF TGTGCCAGCAGCTTAGTAGGAGCCCCCCATAGCACAGATACGCAGTATTTT NA TRBV7-2 NA TRBJ2-3
CSVVSGTAKNIQYF TGCAGCGTTGTGTCAGGGACAGCCAAAAACATTCAGTACTTC NA TRBV29-1 NA TRBJ2-4
CSAVDPRGQKETQYF TGCAGTGCTGTGGATCCCCGGGGGCAGAAGGAGACCCAGTACTTC few TRBV20-1 NA TRBJ2-5
CASSPTGTLGNTIYF TGCGCCAGCAGCCCCACCGGGACGCTAGGAAACACCATATATTTT many TRBV4-3 NA TRBJ1-3
CASSLSTAGAVNTQYF TGTGCCAGCAGTTTATCAACGGCGGGAGCAGTTAATACGCAGTATTTT NA TRBV27 TRBD2 TRBJ2-3
CASSVAGTGGYNEQFF TGTGCCAGCAGCGTAGCCGGGACAGGGGGCTACAATGAGCAGTTCTTC NA TRBV9 TRBD1 TRBJ2-1
CASSTGTLGANSPLHF TGTGCCAGCAGCACGGGGACACTGGGAGCGAATTCACCCCTCCACTTT NA TRBV7-9 NA TRBJ1-6
CASSVGGSIDTQYF TGTGCCAGCAGCGTAGGCGGGAGCATCGATACGCAGTATTTT many TRBV9 TRBD2 TRBJ2-3
CSVVLGWTYEQYF TGCAGCGTTGTACTGGGGTGGACCTACGAGCAGTACTTC NA TRBV29-1 NA TRBJ2-7
CASSVDRGPYNEQFF TGTGCCAGCAGCGTGGACAGGGGGCCCTACAATGAGCAGTTCTTC few TRBV5-4 TRBD1 TRBJ2-1
CASSGGSTDLETQYF TGTGCCAGCAGCGGAGGATCGACGGACCTAGAGACCCAGTACTTC few TRBV7-9 NA TRBJ2-5